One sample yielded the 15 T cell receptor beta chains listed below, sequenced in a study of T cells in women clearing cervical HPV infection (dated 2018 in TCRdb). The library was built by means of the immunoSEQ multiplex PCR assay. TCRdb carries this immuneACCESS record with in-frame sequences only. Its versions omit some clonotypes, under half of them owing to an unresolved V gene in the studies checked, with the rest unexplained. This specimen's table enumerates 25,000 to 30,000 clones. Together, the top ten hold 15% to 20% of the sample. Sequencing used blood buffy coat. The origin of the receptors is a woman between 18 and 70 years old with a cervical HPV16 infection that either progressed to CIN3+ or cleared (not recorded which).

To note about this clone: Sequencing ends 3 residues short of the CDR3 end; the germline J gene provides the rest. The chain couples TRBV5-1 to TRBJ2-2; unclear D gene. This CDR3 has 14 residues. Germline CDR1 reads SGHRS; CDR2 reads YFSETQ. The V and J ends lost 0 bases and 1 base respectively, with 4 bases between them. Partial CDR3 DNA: TGCGCCAGCAGCTTGGGCGGGAACACCGGGGAG. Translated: CASSLGGNTGE. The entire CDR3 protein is CASSLGGNTGELFF.

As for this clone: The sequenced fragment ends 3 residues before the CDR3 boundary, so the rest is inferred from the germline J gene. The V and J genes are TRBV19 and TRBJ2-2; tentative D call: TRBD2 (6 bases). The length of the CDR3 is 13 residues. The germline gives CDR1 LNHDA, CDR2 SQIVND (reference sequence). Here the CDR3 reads CASSIGGANVLFF. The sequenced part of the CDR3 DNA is TGTGCCAGTAGTATTGGAGGGGCCAACGTG.

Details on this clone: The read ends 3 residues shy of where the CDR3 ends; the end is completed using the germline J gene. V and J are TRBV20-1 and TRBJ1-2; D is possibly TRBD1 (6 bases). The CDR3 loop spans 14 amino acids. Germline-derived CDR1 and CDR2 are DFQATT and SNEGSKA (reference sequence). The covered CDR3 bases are TGCAGTGCCCAAACTACAGGGTCATGGTCCGGC. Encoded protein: CSAQTTGSWSG. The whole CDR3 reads CSAQTTGSWSGYTF.

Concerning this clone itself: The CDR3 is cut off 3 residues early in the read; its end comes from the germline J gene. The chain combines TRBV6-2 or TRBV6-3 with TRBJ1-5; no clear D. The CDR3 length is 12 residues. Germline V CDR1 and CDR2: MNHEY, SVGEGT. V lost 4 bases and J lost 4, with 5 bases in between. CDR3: CASSWTNQPQHF. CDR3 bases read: TGTGCCAGCAGTTGGACTAATCAGCCC.

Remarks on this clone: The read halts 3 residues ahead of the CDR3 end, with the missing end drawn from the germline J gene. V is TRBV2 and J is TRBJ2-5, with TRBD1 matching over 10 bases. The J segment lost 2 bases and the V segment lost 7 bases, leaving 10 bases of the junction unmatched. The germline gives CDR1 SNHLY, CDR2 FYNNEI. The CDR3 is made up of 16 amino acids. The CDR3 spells CASTPRRTGGQETQYF. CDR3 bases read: TGTGCCAGCACCCCGCGGCGGACAGGGGGGCAAGAGACC.

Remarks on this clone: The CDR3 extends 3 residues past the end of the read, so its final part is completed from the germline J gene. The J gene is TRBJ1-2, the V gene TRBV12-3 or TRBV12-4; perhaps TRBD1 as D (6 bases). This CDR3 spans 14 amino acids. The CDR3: CASPGRRDKGGYTF. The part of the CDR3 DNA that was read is TGTGCCAGCCCAGGACGCAGGGACAAGGGGGGC.

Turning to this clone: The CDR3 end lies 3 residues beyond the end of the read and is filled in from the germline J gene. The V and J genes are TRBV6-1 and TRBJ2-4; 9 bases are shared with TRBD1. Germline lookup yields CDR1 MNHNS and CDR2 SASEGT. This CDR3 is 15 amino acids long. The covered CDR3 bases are TGTGCCAGCAGTGCACCGGGACAGGGAATAAATGGT. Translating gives CASSAPGQGING. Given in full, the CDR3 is CASSAPGQGINGQYF.

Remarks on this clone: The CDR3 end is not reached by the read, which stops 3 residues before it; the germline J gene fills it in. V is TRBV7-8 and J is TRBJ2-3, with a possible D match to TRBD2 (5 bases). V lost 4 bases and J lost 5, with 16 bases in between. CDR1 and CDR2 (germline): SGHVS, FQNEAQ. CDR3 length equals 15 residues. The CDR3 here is CASSSKRTSLDTQYF. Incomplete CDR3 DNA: TGTGCCAGCAGCTCAAAAAGGACTTCCTTAGATACG.

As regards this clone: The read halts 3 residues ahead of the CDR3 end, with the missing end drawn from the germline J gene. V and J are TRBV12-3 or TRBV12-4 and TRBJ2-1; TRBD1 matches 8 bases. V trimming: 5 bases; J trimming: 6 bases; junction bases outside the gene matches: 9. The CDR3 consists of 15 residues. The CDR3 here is CASSPSGTGPNEQFF. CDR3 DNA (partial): TGTGCCAGCAGTCCTTCCGGGACAGGCCCCAATGAG.

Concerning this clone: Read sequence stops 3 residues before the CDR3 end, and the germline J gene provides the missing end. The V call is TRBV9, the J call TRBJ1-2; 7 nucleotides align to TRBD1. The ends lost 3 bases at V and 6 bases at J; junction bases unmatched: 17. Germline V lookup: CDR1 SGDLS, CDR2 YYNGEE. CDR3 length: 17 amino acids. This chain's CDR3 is CASSGGGIQGELDGYTF. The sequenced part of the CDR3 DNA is TGTGCCAGCAGCGGGGGCGGGATCCAGGGGGAGTTGGATGGC.

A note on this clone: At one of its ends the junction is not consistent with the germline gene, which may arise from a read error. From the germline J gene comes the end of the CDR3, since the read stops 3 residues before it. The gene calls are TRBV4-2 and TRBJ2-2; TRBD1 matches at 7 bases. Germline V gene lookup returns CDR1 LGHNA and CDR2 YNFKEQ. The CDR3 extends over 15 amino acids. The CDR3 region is CASSQDRTGTGELFF. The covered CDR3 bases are TGCGCCAGCAGCCAAGACAGGACAGGAACCGGGGAG.

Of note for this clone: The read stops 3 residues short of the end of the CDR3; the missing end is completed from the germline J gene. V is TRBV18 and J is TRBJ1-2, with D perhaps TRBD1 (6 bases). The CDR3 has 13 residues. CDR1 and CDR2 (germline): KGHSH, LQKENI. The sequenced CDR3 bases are TGTGCCAGCTCACTAAACAGGGACAACGAC. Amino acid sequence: CASSLNRDND. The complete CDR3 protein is CASSLNRDNDYTF. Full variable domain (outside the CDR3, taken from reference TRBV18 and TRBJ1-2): NAGVMQNPRHLVRRRGQEARLRCSPMKGHSHVYWYRQLPEEGLKFMVYLQKENIIDESGMPKERFSAEFPKEGPSILRIQQVVRGDSAAYFCASSLNRDNDYTFGSGTRLTVV.

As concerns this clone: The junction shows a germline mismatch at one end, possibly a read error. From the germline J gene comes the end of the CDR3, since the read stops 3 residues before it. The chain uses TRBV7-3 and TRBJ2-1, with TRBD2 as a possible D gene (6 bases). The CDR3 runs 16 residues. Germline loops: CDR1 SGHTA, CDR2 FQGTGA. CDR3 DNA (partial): TGTTCCAGCAGCCCTCACCGGGACTCTTGGGCTGATGAG. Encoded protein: CSSSPHRDSWADE. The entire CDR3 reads CSSSPHRDSWADEQFF.

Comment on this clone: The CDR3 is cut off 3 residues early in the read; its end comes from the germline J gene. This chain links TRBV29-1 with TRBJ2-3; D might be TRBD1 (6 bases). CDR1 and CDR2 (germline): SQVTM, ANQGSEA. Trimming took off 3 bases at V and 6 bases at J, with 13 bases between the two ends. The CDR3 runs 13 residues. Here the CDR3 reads CSVDVRGQDTQYF. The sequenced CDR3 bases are TGCAGCGTTGATGTCAGGGGTCAGGATACG.

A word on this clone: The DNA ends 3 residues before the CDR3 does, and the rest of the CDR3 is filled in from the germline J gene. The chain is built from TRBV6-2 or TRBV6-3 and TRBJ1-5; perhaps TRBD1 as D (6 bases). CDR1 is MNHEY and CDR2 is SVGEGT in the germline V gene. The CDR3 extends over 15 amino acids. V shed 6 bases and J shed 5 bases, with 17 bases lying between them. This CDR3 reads CASSPRLQGYQPQHF. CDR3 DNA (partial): TGTGCCAGCAGCCCACGCCTGCAGGGGTATCAGCCC.